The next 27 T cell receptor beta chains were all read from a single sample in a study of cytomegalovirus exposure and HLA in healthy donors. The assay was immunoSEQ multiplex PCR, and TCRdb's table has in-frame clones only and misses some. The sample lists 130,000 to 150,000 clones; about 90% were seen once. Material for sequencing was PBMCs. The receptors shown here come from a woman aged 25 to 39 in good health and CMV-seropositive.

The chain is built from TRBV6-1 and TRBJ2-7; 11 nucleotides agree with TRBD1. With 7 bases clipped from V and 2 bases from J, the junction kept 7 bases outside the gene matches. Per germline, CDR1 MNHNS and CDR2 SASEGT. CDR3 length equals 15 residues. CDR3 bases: TGTGCCAGCAATCGGGACAGGGGGGTTACCTACGAGCAGTACTTC. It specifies CASNRDRGVTYEQYF.

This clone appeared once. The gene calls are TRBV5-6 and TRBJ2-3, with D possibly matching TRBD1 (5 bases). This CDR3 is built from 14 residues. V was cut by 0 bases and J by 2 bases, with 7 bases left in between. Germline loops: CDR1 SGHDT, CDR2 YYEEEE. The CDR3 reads CASSLGRDTDTQYF. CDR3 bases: TGTGCCAGCAGCTTGGGCAGGGACACAGATACGCAGTATTTT.

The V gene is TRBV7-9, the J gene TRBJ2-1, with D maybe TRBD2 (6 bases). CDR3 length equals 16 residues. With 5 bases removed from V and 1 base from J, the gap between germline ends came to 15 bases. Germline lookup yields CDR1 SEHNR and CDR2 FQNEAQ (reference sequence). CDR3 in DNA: TGTGCCAGCAGCCCTCGGGACTCCCGATCCTACAATGAGCAGTTCTTC. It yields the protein CASSPRDSRSYNEQFF. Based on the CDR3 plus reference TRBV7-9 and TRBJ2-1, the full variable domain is DTGVSQNPRHKITKRGQNVTFRCDPISEHNRLYWYRQTLGQGPEFLTYFQNEAQLEKSRLLSDRFSAERPKGSFSTLEIQRTEQGDSAMYLCASSPRDSRSYNEQFFGPGTRLTVL.

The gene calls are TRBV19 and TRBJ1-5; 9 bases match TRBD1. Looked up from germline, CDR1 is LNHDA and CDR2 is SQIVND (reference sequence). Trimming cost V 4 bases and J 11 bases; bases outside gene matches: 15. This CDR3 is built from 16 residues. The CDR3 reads CASSTQSPGTGSAQHF. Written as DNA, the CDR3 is TGTGCCAGTAGTACCCAAAGTCCCGGGACAGGGAGTGCCCAGCATTTT.

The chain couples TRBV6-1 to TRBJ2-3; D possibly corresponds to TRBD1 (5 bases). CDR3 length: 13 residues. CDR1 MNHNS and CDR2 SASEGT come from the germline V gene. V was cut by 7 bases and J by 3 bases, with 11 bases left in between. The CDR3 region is CASKGQVTDTQYF. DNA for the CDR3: TGTGCCAGCAAGGGGCAGGTTACAGATACGCAGTATTTT.

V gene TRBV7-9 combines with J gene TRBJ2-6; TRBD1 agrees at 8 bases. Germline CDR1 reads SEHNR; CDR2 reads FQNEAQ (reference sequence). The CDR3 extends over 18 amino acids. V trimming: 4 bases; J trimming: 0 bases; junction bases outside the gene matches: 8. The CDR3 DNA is TGTGCCAGCAGCTCATTCAGGGGGCGAAGCTCTGGGGCCAACGTCCTGACTTTC. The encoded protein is CASSSFRGRSSGANVLTF.

DNA of the CDR3: TGTGCCAGCAGTGCGATGTGGGGGCTGCCCCAGAACGAGCAGTACTTC. This gives the protein CASSAMWGLPQNEQYF. V usage is TRBV6-1 and J usage is TRBJ2-7, with a possible D match to TRBD1 (6 bases). Germline lookup yields CDR1 MNHNS and CDR2 SASEGT. The CDR3 loop spans 16 amino acids. V lost 4 bases and J 5 bases, leaving 21 bases between the germline ends.

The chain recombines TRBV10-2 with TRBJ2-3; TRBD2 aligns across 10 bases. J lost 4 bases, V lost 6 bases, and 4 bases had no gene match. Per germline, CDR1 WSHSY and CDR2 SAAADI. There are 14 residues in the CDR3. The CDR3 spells CASRAGGPPDTQYF. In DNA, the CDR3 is TGCGCCAGCAGAGCGGGGGGGCCCCCAGATACGCAGTATTTT.

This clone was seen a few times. CDR3 nucleotides: TGCGCCAGCAGCCCCGAGACAGGAGGCAATCAGCCCCAGCATTTT. Residues: CASSPETGGNQPQHF. The chain links TRBV4-1 to TRBJ1-5, with D maybe TRBD1 (6 bases). The germline CDR1 and CDR2 sequences are MGHRA and YSYEKL. V gave up 4 bases and J gave up 2 bases, with 12 bases separating them. CDR3 length equals 15 residues.

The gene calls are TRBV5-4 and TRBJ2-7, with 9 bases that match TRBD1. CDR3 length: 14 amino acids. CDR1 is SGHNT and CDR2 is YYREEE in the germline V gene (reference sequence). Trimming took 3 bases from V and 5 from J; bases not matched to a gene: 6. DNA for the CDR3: TGTGCCAGCAGCTCGGGACAGGGCGTTCACGAGCAGTACTTC. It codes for CASSSGQGVHEQYF.

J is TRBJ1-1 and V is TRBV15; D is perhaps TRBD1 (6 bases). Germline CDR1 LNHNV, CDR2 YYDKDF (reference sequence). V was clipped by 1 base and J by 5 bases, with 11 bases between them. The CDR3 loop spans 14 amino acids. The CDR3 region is CATSRVGAGTEAFF. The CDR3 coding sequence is TGTGCCACCAGCAGAGTGGGGGCCGGTACTGAAGCTTTCTTT.

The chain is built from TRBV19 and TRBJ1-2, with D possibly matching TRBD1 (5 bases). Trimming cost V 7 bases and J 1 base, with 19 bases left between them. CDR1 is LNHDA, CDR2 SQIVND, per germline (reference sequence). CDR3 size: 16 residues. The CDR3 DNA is TGTGCCAGTAACCAGGCGGACACCGACTTTAACTATGGCTACACCTTC. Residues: CASNQADTDFNYGYTF.

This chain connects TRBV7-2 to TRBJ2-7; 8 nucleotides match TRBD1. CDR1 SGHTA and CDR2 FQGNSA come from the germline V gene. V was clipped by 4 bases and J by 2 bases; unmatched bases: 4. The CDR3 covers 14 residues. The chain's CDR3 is CASSSRTGPYEQYF. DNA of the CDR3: TGTGCCAGCAGCTCTCGGACAGGGCCCTACGAGCAGTACTTC.

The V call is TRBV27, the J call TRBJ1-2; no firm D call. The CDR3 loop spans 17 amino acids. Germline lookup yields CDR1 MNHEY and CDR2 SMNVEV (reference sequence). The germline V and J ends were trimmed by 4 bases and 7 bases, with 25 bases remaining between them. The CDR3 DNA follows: TGTGCCAGCAGTTCTTTAGGTTGGACTCGAAGGGAATCTGGCTACACCTTC. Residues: CASSSLGWTRRESGYTF.

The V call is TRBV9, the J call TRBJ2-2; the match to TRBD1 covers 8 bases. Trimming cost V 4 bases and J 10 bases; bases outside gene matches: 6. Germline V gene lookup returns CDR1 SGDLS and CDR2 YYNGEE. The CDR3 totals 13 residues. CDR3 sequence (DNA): TGTGCCAGCAGCTACACAGGGGGAGAGGAGCTGTTTTTT. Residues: CASSYTGGEELFF.

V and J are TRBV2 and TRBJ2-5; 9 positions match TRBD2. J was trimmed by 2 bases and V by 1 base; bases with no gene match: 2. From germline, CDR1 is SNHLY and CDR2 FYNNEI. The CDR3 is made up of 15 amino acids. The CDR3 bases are TGTGCCAGCAGTGAAGTGGCGGGAGGGCAAGAGACCCAGTACTTC. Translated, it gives CASSEVAGGQETQYF.

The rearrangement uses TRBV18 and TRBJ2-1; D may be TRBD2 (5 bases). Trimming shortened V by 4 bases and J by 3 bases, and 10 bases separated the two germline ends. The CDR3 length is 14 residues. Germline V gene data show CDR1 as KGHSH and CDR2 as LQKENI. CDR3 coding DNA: TGTGCCAGCTCACTGGCCGGGGACTACAATGAGCAGTTCTTC. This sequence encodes CASSLAGDYNEQFF.

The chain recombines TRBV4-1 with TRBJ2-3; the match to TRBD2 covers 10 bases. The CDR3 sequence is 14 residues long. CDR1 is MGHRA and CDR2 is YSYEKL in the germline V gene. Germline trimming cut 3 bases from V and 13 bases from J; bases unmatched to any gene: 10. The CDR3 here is CASSQRGGTSEEYF. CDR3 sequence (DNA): TGCGCCAGCAGCCAGAGAGGCGGGACTAGCGAGGAGTATTTT.

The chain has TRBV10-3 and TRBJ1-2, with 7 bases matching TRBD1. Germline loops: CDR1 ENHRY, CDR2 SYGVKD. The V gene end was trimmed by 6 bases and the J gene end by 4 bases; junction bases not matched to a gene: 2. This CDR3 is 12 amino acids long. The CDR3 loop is CAIRGDSYGYTF. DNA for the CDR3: TGTGCCATCAGAGGGGACAGCTATGGCTACACCTTC.

In DNA, the CDR3 is TGTGCCAGCAGTTACTCAGCGGGAGTGGCGGATACGCAGTATTTT. It translates to CASSYSAGVADTQYF. This chain connects TRBV6-5 to TRBJ2-3; 8 positions agree with TRBD2. The germline V gene has CDR1 MNHEY and CDR2 SVGAGI. The CDR3 length is 15 residues. V dropped 0 bases and J dropped 6; count of bases not matched to a gene: 5.

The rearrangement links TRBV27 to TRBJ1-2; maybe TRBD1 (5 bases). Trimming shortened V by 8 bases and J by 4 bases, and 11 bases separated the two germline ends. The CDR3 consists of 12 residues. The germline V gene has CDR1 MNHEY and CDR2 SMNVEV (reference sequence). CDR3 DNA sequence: TGTGCCAGCCGGCAGGGAAGCTATGGCTACACCTTC. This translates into CASRQGSYGYTF.

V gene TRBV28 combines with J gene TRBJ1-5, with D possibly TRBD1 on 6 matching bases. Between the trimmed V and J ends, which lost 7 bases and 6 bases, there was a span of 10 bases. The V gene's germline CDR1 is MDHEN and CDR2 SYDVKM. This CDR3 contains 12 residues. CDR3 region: CASKNRVQPQHF. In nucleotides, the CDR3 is TGTGCCAGCAAGAACAGGGTTCAGCCCCAGCATTTT.

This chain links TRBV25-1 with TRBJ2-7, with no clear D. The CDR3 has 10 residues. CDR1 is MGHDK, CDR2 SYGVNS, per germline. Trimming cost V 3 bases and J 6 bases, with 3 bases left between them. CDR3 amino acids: CASSDGEQYF. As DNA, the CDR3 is TGTGCCAGCAGTGACGGCGAGCAGTACTTC.

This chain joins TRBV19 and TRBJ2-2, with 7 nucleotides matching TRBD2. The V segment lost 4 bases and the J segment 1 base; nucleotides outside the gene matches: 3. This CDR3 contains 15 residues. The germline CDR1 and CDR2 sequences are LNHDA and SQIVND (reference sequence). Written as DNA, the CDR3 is TGTGCCAGTAGTAAGACTAGCAGGAACACCGGGGAGCTGTTTTTT. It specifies CASSKTSRNTGELFF.

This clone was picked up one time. This CDR3 is CASSIVAPGELFF. The CDR3 bases are TGTGCCAGTAGTATCGTAGCTCCCGGGGAGCTGTTTTTT. This rearrangement joins TRBV19 to TRBJ2-2; D not resolved. Germline V lookup: CDR1 LNHDA, CDR2 SQIVND (reference sequence). V was cut by 3 bases and J by 6 bases, with 8 bases left in between. CDR3 size: 13 residues.

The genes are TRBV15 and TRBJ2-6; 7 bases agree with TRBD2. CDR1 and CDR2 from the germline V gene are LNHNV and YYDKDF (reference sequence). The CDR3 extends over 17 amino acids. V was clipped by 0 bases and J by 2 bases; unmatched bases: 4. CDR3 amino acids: CATSRDLRGAGANVLTF. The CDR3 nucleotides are TGTGCCACCAGCAGAGATCTTCGGGGGGCTGGGGCCAACGTCCTGACTTTC.

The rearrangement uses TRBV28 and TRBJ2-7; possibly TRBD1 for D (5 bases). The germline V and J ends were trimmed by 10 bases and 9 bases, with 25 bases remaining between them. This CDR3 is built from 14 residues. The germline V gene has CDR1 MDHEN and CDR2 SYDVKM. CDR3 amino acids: CATVRYLAAQGQYF. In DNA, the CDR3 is TGTGCCACCGTCCGATATTTAGCCGCGCAGGGGCAGTACTTC.